This T cell receptor beta chain stems from a study of cytomegalovirus exposure and HLA in healthy donors. The PCR ran on 60 Vbeta and 13 Jbeta primers. Libraries were prepared by immunoSEQ multiplex PCR; TCRdb keeps only in-frame clonotypes and omits some of them. Among around 150,000 clones, around 79% were seen once, and the ten largest hold roughly 6%. The germline V gene has CDR1 KGHSH and CDR2 LQKENI. J was trimmed by 6 bases and V by 7 bases; bases with no gene match: 13. The CDR3 spans 15 residues. This clone is a singleton in its sample. This sequence joins TRBV18 and TRBJ1-1, with 8 nucleotides matching TRBD1. This clonotype was obtained from a man between 50 and 59 years old in good health and CMV-seropositive. Sequencing was done on a sample of PBMCs. The CDR3: CASLKNRGSGAEAFF. In DNA form, the CDR3 reads TGTGCCAGCTTGAAAAACAGGGGGTCGGGCGCTGAAGCTTTCTTT.